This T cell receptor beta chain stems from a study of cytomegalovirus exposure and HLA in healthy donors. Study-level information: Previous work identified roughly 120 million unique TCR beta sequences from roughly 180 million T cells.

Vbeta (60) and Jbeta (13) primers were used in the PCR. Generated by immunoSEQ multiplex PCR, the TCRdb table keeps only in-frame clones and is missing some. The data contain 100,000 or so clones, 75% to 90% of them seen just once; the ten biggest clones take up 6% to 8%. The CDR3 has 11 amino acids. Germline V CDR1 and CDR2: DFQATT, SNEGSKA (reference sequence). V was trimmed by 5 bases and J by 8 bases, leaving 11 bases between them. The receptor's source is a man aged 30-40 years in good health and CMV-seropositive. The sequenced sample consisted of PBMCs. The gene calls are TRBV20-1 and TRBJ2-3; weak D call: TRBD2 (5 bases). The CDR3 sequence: CSADLGGTQYF. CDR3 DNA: TGCAGTGCTGACCTAGGAGGTACGCAGTATTTT.